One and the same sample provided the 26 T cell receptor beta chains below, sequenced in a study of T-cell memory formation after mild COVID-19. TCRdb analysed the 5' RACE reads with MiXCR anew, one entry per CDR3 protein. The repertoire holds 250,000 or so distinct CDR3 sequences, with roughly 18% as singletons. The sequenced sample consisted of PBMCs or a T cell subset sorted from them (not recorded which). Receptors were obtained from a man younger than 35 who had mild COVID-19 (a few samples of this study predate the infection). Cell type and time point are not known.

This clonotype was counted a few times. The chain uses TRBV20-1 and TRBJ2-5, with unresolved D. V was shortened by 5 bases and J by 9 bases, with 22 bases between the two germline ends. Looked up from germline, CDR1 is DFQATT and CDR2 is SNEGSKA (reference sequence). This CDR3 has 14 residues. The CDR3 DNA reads TGCAGTGCTCCCTCCCCTGGATCGGGTGCGTCCCAGTACTTC. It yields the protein CSAPSPGSGASQYF.

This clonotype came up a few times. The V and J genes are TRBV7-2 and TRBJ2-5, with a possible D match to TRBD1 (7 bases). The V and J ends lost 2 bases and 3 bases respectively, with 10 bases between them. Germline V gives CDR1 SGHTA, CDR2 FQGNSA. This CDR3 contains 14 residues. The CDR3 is CASSLQGGEETQYF. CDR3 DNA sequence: TGTGCCAGCAGCTTACAGGGGGGCGAAGAGACCCAGTACTTC.

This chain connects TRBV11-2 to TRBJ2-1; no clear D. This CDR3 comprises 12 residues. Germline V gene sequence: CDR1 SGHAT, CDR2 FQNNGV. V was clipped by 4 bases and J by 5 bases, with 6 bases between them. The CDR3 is CASSWKNNEQFF. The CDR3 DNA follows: TGTGCCAGCAGCTGGAAGAACAATGAGCAGTTCTTC.

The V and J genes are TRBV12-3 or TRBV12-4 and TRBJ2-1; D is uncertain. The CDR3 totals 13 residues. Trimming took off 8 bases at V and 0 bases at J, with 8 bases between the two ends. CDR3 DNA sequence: TGTGCCAGCGGGTTACTCTCCTACAATGAGCAGTTCTTC. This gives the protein CASGLLSYNEQFF.

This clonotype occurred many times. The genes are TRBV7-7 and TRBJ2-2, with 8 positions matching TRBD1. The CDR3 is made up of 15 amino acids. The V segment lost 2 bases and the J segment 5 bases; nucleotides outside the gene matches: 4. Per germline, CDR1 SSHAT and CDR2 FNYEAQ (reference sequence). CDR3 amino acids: CASSLKTGVTGELFF. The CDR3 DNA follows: TGTGCCAGCAGCTTAAAGACAGGGGTGACCGGGGAGCTGTTTTTT.

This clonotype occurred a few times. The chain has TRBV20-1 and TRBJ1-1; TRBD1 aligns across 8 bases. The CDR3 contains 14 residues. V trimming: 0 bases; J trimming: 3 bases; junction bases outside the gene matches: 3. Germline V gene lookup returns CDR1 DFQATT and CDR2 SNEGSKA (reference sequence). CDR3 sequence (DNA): TGCAGTGCTAGAGATCAGACAGGGGACACTGAAGCTTTCTTT. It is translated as CSARDQTGDTEAFF.

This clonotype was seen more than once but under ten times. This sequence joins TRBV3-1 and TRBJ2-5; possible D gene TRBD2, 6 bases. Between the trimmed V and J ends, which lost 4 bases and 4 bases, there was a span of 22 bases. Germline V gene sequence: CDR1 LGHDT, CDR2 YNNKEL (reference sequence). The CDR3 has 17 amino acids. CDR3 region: CASSPGVGRFESETQYF. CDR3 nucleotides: TGTGCCAGCAGCCCGGGGGTAGGACGGTTTGAGTCAGAGACCCAGTACTTC.

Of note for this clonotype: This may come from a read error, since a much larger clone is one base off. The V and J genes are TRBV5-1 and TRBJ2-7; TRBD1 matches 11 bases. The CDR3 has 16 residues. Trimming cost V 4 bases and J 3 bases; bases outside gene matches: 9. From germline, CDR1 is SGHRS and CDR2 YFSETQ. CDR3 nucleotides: TGCGCCAGCAGCCCTATCATTGGGACAGGGGGCTACGAGCAGTACTTC. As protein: CASSPIIGTGGYEQYF.

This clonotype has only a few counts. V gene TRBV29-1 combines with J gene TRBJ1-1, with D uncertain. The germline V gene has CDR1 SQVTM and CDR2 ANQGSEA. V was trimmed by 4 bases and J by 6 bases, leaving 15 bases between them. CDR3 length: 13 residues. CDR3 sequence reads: CSVGHRPLAEAFF. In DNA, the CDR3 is TGCAGCGTTGGGCACAGACCCCTGGCTGAAGCTTTCTTT. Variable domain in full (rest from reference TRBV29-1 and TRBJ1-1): SAVISQKPSRDICQRGTSLTIQCQVDSQVTMMFWYRQQPGQSLTLIATANQGSEATYESGFVIDKFPISRPNLTFSTLTVSNMSPEDSSIYLCSVGHRPLAEAFFGQGTRLTVV.

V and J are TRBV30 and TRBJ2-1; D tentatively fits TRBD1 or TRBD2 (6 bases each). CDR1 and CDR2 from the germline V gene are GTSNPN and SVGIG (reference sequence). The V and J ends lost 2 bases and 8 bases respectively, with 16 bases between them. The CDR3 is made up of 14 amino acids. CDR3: CAWSRGGRVDEQFF. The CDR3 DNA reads TGTGCCTGGAGTAGAGGGGGGCGCGTCGATGAGCAGTTCTTC.

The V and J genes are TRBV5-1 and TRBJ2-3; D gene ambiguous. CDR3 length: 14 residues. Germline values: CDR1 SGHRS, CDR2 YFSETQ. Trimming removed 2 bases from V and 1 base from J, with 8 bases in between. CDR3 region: CASSLTRRTDTQYF. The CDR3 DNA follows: TGCGCCAGCAGCTTAACCCGCCGCACAGATACGCAGTATTTT.

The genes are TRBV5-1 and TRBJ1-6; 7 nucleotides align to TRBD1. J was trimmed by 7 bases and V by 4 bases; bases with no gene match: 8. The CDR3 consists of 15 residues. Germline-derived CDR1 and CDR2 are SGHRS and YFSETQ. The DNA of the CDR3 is TGCGCCAGCAGCGTCACCGGGACAGTAAATTCACCCCTCCACTTT. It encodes CASSVTGTVNSPLHF.

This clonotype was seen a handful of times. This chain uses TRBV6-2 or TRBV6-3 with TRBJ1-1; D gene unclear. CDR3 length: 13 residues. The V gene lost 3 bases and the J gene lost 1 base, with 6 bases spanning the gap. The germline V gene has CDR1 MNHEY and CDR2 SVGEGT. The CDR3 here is CASSYWGNTEAFF. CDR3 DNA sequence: TGTGCCAGCAGTTATTGGGGGAACACTGAAGCTTTCTTT.

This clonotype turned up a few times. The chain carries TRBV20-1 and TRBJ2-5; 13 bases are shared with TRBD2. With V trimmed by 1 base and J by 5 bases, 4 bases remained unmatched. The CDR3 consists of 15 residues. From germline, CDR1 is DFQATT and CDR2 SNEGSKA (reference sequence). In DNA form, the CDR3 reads TGCAGTGCTAGAGGGACTAGCGGGGGAGGGGAGACCCAGTACTTC. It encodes CSARGTSGGGETQYF.

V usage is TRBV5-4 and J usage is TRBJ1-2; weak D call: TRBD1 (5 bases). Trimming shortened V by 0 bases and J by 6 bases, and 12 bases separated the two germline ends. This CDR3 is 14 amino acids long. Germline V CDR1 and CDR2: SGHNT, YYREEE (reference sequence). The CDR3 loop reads CASSLGQGGNGYTF. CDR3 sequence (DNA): TGTGCCAGCAGCTTGGGCCAGGGAGGGAATGGCTACACCTTC.

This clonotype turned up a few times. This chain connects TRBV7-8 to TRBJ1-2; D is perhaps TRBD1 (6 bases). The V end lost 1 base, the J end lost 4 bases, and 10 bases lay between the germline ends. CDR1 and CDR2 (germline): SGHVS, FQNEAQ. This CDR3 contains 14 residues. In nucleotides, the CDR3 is TGTGCCAGCAGCTTAGTGGGGGGCCTCTATGGCTACACCTTC. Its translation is CASSLVGGLYGYTF.

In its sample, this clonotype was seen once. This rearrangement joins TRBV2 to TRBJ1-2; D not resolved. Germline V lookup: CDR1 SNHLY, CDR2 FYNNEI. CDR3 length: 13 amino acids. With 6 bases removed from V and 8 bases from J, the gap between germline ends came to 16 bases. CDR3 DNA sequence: TGTGCCAGCAGACCTGAGGTGGCGTCGGGCTACACCTTC. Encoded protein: CASRPEVASGYTF.

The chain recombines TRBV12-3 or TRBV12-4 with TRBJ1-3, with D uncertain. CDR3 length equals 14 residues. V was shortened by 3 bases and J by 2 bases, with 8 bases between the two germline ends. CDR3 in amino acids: CASSFPLAGNTIYF. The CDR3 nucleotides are TGTGCCAGCAGTTTTCCCCTGGCTGGAAACACCATATATTTT.

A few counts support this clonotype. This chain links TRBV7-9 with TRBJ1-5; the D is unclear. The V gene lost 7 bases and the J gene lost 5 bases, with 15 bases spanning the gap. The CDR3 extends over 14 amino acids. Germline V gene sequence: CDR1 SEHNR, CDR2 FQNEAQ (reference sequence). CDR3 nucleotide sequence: TGTGCCAGCAACACCGGGTTAAGCGATCAGCCCCAGCATTTT. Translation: CASNTGLSDQPQHF.

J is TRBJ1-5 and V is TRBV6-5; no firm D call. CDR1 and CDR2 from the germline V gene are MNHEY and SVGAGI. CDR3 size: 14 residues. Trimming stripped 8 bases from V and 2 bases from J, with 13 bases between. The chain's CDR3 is CASGKLTGNQPQHF. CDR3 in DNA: TGTGCCAGCGGCAAACTCACGGGCAATCAGCCCCAGCATTTT.

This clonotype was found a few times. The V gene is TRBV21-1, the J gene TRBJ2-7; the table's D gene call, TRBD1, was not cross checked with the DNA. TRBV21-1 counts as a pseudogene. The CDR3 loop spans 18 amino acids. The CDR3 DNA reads TGTGCCAGCAGCACCCCAACTGGGTCCGGGTTGAGCTCCTACGAGCAGTACGTC. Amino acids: CASSTPTGSGLSSYEQYV.

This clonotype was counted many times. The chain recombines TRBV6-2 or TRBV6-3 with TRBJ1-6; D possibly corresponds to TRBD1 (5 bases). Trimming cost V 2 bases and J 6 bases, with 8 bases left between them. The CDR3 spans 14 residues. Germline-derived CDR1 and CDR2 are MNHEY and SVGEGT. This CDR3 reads CASSYLTANSPLHF. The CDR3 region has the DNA TGTGCCAGCAGTTACCTGACAGCTAATTCACCCCTCCACTTT.

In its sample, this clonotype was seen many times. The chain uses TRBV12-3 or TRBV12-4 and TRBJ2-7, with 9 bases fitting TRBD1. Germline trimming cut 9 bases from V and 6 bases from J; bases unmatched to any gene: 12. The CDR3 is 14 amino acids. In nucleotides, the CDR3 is TGTGCCAGTTCCAGGGCCGGACAGGGGATCGAGCAGTACTTC. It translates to CASSRAGQGIEQYF.

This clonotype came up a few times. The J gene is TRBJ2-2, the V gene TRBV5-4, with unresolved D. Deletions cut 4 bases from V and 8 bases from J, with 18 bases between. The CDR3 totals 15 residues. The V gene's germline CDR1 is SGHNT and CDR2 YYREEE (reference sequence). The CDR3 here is CASSLSLGSKGELFF. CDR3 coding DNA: TGTGCCAGCAGCCTCAGCTTGGGCTCGAAGGGGGAGCTGTTTTTT.

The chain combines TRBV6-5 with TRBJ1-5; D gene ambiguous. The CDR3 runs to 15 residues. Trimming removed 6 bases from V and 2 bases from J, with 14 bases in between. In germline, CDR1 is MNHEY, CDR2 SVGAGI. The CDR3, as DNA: TGTGCCAGCAGCCCCAATTGGGTGGGCAATCAGCCCCAGCATTTT. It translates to CASSPNWVGNQPQHF.

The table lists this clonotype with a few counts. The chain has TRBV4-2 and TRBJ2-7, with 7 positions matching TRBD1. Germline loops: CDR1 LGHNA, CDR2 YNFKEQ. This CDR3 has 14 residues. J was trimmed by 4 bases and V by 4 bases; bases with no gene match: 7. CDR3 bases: TGTGCCAGCAGCCGCGGCAGGGGGTCGTACGAGCAGTACTTC. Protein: CASSRGRGSYEQYF.